This T cell receptor (beta chain) was documented in a study of cytomegalovirus exposure and HLA in healthy donors. Regarding the study as a whole: CMV serostatus stood as the only immune exposure information on hand. An apparent linkage of common viral pathogens to several of the most significant clusters emerged in a later analysis. Researchers reported that a few CMV-associated chains were confirmed in vitro as CMV antigen-specific. A prior analysis recorded that most TCR beta V segments were productive about 87% or about 30% of the time.

CDR1 MGHDK and CDR2 SYGVNS come from the germline V gene. The CDR3 loop spans 15 amino acids. Trimming stripped 3 bases from V and 12 bases from J, with 21 bases between. About this clone: Its cognate antigen is unknown.

Primers included in the PCR were 60 Vbeta and 13 Jbeta primers. This table comes from immunoSEQ multiplex PCR, and its TCRdb copy is limited to in-frame clones, with some not included. The sample consists of 150,000 to 200,000 clones, 81% of them appearing once. The J gene is TRBJ2-1, the V gene TRBV25-1; possibly TRBD2 for D (6 bases). The receptor comes from a woman aged 18-29 years in good health and CMV-seropositive. Material for sequencing was PBMCs. The CDR3 DNA reads TGTGCCAGCAGTGAGGAGTGGAGGGGCGAAGGGAGGCAGTTCTTC. This translates into CASSEEWRGEGRQFF.